The clone carrying this T cell receptor (beta chain) occurred once. The same CDR3 is also encoded by other DNA sequences in this sample. This record belongs to a study of blood T cell repertoires in COVID-19. Study in general: Sites across the United States, Italy and Spain contributed samples from acute and convalescent COVID-19. PBMCs, B-cell-depleted T cells, or T cells were the source of the cDNA or gDNA that made up the material.

There are 14 residues in the CDR3. CDR1 KGHDR and CDR2 SFDVKD come from the germline V gene. Trimming stripped 7 bases from V and 0 bases from J, with 10 bases between. In the authors' methods: Counts of nucleated cells, estimated from reference gene primer amplification, were obtained. The data were produced by immunoSEQ multiplex PCR, yet TCRdb's version contains in-frame clones alone and is incomplete. D and trimming were read from the DNA, whereas the V and J calls and clone size are those reported in that table. The repertoire consists of 200,000 or so clones, with 84% occurring once and the leading ten covering 14%.

Material: peripheral blood. This sequence was found in a man between 25 and 39 years old with active or convalescent COVID-19. The rearrangement links TRBV24-1 to TRBJ2-3, with D possibly TRBD1 on 6 matching bases. CDR3 nucleotides: TGTGCCACCAGGGACAGCTCTAGCACAGATACGCAGTATTTT. Protein: CATRDSSSTDTQYF.